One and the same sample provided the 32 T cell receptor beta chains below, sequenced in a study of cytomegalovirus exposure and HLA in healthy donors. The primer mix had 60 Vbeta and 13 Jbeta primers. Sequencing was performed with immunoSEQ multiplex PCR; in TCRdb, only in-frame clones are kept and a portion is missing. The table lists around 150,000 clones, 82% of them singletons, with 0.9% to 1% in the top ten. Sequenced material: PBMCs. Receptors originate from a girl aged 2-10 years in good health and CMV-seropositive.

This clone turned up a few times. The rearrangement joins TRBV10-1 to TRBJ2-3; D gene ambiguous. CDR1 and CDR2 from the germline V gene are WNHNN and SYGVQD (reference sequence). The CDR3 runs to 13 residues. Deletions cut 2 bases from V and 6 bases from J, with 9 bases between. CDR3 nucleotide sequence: TGCGCCAGCAGTGAGGCGCCTTACGATACGCAGTATTTT. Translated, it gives CASSEAPYDTQYF.

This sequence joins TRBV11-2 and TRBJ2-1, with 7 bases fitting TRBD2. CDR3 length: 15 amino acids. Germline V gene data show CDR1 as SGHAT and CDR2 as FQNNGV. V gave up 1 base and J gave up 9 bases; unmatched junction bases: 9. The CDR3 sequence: CASSLVGGRGSEQFF. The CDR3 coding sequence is TGTGCCAGCAGCTTAGTCGGCGGGAGAGGTAGTGAGCAGTTCTTC.

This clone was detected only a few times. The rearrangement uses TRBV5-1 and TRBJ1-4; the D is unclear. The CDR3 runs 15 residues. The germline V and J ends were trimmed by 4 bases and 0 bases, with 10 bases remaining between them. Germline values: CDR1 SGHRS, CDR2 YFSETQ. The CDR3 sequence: CASSPGVATNEKLFF. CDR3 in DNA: TGCGCCAGCAGCCCGGGAGTGGCAACTAATGAAAAACTGTTTTTT.

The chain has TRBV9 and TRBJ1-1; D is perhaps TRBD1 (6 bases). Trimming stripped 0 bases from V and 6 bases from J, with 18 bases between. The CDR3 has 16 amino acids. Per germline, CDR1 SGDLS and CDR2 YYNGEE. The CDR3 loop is CASSVEEAQGRAEAFF. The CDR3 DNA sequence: TGTGCCAGCAGCGTAGAGGAGGCACAGGGTCGCGCTGAAGCTTTCTTT.

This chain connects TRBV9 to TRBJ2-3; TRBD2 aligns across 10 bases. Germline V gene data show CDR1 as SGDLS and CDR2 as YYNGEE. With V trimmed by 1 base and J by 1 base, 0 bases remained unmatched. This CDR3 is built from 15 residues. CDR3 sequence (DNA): TGTGCCAGCAGCGTAAGCGGGAGGGGCACAGATACGCAGTATTTT. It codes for CASSVSGRGTDTQYF.

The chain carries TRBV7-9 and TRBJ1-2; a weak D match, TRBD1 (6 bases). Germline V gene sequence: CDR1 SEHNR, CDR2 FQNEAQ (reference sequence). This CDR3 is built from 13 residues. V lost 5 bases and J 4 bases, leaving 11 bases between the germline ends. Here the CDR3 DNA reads TGTGCCAGCAGCCCAGGGGCGGGCTATGGCTACACCTTC. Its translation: CASSPGAGYGYTF. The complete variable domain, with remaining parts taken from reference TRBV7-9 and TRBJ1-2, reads DTGVSQNPRHKITKRGQNVTFRCDPISEHNRLYWYRQTLGQGPEFLTYFQNEAQLEKSRLLSDRFSAERPKGSFSTLEIQRTEQGDSAMYLCASSPGAGYGYTFGSGTRLTVV.

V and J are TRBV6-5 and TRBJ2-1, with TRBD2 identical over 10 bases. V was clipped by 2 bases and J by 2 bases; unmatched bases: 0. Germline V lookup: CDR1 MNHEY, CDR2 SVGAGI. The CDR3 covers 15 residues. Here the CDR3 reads CASSYGLAAYNEQFF. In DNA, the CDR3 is TGTGCCAGCAGTTACGGACTAGCGGCCTACAATGAGCAGTTCTTC.

CDR3 sequence: CASSRPGGMNTEAFF. DNA for the CDR3: TGTGCCAGCAGCCGCCCGGGAGGCATGAACACTGAAGCTTTCTTT. The V and J genes are TRBV6-6 and TRBJ1-1; unclear D gene. Looked up from germline, CDR1 is MNHNY and CDR2 is SVGAGI (reference sequence). The CDR3 is 15 amino acids. The germline V and J ends were trimmed by 6 bases and 0 bases, with 14 bases remaining between them.

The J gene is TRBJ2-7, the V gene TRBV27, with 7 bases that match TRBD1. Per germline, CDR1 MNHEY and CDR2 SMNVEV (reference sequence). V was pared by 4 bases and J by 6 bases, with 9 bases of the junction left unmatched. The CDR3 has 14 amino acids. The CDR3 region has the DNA TGTGCCAGCAGTTGGGGACAGATCCCGAGCGAGCAGTACTTC. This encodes CASSWGQIPSEQYF.

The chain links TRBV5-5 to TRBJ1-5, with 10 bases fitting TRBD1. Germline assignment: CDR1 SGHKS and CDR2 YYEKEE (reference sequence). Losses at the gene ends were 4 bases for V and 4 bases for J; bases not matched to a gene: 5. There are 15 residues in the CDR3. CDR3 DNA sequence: TGTGCCAGCAGCATGGACAGGGGGGGAAATCAGCCCCAGCATTTT. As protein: CASSMDRGGNQPQHF.

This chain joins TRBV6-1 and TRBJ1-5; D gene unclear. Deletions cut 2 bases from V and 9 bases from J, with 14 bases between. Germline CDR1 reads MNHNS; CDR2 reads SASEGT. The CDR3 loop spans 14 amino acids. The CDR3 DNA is TGTGCCAGCAGTGAATCCATGGAGGATACGCCCCAGCATTTT. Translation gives CASSESMEDTPQHF.

CDR3 nucleotide sequence: TGTGCCAGCAGCCCCGATGCCGGGACTAGCGGCTACGAGCAGTACTTC. The encoded protein is CASSPDAGTSGYEQYF. This chain uses TRBV7-3 with TRBJ2-7; 11 bases map to TRBD2. The trim removed 5 bases at V and 3 bases at J, leaving 9 bases unmatched. Germline V lookup: CDR1 SGHTA, CDR2 FQGTGA. The CDR3 totals 16 residues. The full variable domain, in which reference TRBV7-3 and TRBJ2-7 provide the parts outside the CDR3, is GAGVSQTPSNKVTEKGKYVELRCDPISGHTALYWYRQSLGQGPEFLIYFQGTGAADDSGLPNDRFFAVRPEGSVSTLKIQRTERGDSAVYLCASSPDAGTSGYEQYFGPGTRLTVT.

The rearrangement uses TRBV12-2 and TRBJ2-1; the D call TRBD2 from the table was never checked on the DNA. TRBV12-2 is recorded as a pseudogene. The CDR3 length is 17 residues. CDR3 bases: TGTGCAAGTCGCTTAGTGACAGCGGGAGGCCCTTGGGATGAGCAGTTCTTC. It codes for CASRLVTAGGPWDEQFF.

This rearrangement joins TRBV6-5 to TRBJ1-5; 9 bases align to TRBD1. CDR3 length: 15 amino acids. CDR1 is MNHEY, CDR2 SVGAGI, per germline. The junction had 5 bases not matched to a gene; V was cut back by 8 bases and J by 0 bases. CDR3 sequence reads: CASLPGQGSNQPQHF. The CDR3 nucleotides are TGTGCCAGCCTTCCGGGACAGGGTAGCAATCAGCCCCAGCATTTT.

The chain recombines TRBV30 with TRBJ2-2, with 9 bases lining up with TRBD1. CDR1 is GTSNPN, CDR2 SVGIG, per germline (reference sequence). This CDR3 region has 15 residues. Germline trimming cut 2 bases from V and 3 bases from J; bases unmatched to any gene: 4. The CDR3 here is CAWSSWTGDTGELFF. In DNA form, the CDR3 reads TGTGCCTGGAGTTCTTGGACAGGGGACACCGGGGAGCTGTTTTTT.

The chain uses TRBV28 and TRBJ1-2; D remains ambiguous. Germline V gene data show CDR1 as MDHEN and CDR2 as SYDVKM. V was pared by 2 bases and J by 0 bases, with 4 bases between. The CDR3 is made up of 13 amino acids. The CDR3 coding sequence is TGTGCCAGCAGTTTACCGGCTAACTATGGCTACACCTTC. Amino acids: CASSLPANYGYTF.

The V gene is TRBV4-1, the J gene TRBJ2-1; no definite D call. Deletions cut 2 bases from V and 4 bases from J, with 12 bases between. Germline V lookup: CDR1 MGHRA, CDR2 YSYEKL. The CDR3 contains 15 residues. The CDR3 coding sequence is TGCGCCAGCAGCCAAATGGAACTACTGTACAATGAGCAGTTCTTC. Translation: CASSQMELLYNEQFF.

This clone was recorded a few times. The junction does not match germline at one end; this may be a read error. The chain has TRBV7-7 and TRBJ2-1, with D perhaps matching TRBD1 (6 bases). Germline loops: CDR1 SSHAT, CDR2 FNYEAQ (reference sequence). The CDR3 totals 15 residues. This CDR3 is CASSTGTNLYNEQFF. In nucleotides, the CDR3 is TGTGCTAGCAGCACCGGGACAAACTTGTACAATGAGCAGTTCTTC.

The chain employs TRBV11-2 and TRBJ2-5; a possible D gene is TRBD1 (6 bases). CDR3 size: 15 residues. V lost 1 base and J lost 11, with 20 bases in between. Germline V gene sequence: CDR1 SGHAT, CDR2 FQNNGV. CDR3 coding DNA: TGTGCCAGCAGCTTAGGGACAGCCGACGAGAGACTACAGTACTTC. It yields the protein CASSLGTADERLQYF.

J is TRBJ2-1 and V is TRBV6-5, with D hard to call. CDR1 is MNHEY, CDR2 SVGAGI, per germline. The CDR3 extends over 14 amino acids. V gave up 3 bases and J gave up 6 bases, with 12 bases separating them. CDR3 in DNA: TGTGCCAGCAGTTATCGGCAGTTAGCCAATGAGCAGTTCTTC. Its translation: CASSYRQLANEQFF.

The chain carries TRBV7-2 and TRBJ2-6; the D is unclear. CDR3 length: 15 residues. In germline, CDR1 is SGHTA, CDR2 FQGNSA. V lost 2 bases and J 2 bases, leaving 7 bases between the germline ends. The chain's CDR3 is CASSLMGPGANVLTF. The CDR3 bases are TGTGCCAGCAGCTTAATGGGCCCTGGGGCCAACGTCCTGACTTTC.

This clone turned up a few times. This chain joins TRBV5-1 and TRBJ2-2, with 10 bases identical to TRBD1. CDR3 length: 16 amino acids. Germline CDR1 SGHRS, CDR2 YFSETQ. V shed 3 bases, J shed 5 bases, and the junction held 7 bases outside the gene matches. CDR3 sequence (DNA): TGCGCCAGCAGCTGGGGACAGGGGAGGTATACCGGGGAGCTGTTTTTT. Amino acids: CASSWGQGRYTGELFF.

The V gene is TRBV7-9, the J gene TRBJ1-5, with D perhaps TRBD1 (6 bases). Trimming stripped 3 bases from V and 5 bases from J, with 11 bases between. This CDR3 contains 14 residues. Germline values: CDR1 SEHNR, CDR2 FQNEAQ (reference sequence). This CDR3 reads CASSFMTGDQPQHF. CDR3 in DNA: TGTGCCAGCAGCTTTATGACAGGAGATCAGCCCCAGCATTTT.

The CDR3 loop reads CASSVQGQYEQYF. DNA for the CDR3: TGTGCCAGCAGTGTCCAGGGTCAGTACGAGCAGTACTTC. The rearrangement joins TRBV6-1 to TRBJ2-7, with a possible D match to TRBD1 (5 bases). Trimming left V 4 bases short and J 4 bases short, with 11 bases between. Germline CDR1 reads MNHNS; CDR2 reads SASEGT. The CDR3 has 13 amino acids.

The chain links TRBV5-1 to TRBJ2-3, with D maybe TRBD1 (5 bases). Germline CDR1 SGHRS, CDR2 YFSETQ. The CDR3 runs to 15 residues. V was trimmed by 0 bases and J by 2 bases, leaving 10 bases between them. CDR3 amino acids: CASSLEGAPTDTQYF. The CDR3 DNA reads TGCGCCAGCAGCTTGGAAGGGGCGCCCACAGATACGCAGTATTTT.

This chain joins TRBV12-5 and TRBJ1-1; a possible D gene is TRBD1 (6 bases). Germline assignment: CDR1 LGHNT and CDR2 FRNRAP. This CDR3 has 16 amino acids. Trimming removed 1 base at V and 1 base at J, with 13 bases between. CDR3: CASGLGFQGQNTEAFF. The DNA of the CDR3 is TGTGCTAGTGGTTTGGGATTCCAGGGACAGAACACTGAAGCTTTCTTT.

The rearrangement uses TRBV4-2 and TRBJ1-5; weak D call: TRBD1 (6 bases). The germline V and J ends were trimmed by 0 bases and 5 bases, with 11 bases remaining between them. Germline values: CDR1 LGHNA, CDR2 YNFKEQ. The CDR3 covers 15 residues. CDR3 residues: CASSQDRGRDQPQHF. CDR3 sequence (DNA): TGTGCCAGCAGCCAAGACAGGGGAAGGGATCAGCCCCAGCATTTT.

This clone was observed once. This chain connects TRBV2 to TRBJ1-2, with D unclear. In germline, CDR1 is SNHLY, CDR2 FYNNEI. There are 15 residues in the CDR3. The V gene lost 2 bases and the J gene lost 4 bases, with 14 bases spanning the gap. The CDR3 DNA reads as TGTGCCAGCAGTGAACGAGGCCTTACCTTCTATGGCTACACCTTC. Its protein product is CASSERGLTFYGYTF.

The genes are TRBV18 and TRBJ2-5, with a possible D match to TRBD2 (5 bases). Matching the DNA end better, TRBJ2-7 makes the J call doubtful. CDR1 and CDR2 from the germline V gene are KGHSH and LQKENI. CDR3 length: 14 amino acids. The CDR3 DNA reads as TGTGCCAGCTCACCACCGGGGAGCTCCTACGAGCAGTACTTC. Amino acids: CASSPPGSSYEQYF.

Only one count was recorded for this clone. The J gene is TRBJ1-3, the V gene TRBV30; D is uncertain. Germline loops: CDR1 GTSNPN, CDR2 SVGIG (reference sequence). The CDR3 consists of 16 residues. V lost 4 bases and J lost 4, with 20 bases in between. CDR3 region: CAWINQAGAGGNTIYF. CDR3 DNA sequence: TGTGCCTGGATTAACCAGGCCGGTGCGGGGGGAAACACCATATATTTT.

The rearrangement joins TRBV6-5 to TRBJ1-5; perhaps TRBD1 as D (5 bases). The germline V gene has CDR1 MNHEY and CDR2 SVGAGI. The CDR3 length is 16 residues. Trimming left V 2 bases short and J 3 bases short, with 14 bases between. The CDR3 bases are TGTGCCAGCAGTTACCGAGAGACAGCTACCAATCAGCCCCAGCATTTT. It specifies CASSYRETATNQPQHF.

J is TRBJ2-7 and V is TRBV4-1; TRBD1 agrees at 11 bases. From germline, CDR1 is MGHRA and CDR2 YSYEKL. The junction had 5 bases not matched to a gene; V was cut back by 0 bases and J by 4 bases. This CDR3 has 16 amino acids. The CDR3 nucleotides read TGCGCCAGCAGCCAAGATAGGACAGGGGGCGGGTACGAGCAGTACTTC. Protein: CASSQDRTGGGYEQYF.